This TCR beta chain was sequenced for a study of regulatory T cells in long-lasting Graves disease. The sample holds many counts of this clonotype. Arm-PCR of CDR3 regions and iRepertoire HTBI primers were the basis on which TCR beta libraries were built. TCRdb passed the multiplex PCR reads through MiXCR, listing each CDR3 protein once. The repertoire holds hundreds of thousands of distinct CDR3 sequences, with approximately 15% as singletons. The sample's time point: newly diagnosed GD, antithyroid drugs for less than 3 months. TCR sequences were obtained from RNA taken from PBMCs. J lost 0 bases, V lost 1 base, and 5 bases had no gene match. CDR1 is MDHEN, CDR2 SYDVKM, per germline. The CDR3 covers 18 residues. These data are also associated with another study on T cells in Graves' hyperthyroidism and ophthalmopathy.

V and J are TRBV28 and TRBJ2-1; TRBD2 matches 11 bases. The TCR sequence derives from a woman in her thirties or forties with Graves disease. The specimen was peripheral blood mononuclear cells (PBMCs), collected at new diagnosis, from a patient treated with antithyroid drugs. CDR3 sequence (DNA): TGTGCCAGCAGTTTATTTGGACTAGCGGGCAGCTCCTACAATGAGCAGTTCTTC. This translates into CASSLFGLAGSSYNEQFF.